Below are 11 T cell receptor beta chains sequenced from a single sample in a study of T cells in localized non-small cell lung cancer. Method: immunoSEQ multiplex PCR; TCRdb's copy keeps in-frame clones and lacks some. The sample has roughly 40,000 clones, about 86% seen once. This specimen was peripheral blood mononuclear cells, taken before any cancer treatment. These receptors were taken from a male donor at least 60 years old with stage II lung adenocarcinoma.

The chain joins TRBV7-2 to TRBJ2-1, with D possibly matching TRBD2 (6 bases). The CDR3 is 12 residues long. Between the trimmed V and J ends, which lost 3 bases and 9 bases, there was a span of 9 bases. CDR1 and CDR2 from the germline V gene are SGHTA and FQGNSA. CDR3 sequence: CASSFGGGEQFF. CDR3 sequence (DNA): TGTGCCAGCAGCTTCGGGGGAGGTGAGCAGTTCTTC.

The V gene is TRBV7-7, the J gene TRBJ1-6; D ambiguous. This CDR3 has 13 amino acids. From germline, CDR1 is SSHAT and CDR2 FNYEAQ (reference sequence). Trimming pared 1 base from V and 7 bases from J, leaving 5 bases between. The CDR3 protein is CASSLGENSPLHF. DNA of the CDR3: TGTGCCAGCAGCTTAGGGGAAAATTCACCCCTCCACTTT.

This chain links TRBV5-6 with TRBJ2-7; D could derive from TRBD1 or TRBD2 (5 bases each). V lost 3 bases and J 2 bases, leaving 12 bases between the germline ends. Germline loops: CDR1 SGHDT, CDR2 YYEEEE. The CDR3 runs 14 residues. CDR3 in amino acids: CASSWDPRAYEQYF. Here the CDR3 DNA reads TGTGCCAGCAGCTGGGACCCCAGGGCCTACGAGCAGTACTTC.

This CDR3 is CASSPGDYGYTF. In nucleotides, the CDR3 is TGTGCCAGCAGCCCGGGGGACTATGGCTACACCTTC. The rearrangement uses TRBV6-5 and TRBJ1-2; perhaps TRBD1 as D (5 bases). With 6 bases removed from V and 3 bases from J, the gap between germline ends came to 8 bases. Germline lookup yields CDR1 MNHEY and CDR2 SVGAGI. The CDR3 loop spans 12 amino acids.

The CDR3 nucleotides read TGTGCCAGCAGCTTAGACAGGGGAGGAAACACCATATATTTT. This encodes CASSLDRGGNTIYF. The genes are TRBV7-2 and TRBJ1-3, with 7 bases identical to TRBD1. The V gene's germline CDR1 is SGHTA and CDR2 FQGNSA. Trimming cost V 1 base and J 4 bases; bases outside gene matches: 1. The CDR3 is 14 amino acids.

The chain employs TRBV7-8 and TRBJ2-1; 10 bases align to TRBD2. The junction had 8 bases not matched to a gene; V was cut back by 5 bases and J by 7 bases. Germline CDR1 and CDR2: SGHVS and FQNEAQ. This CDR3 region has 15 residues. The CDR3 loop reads CASSQREGLVNEQFF. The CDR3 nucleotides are TGTGCCAGCAGCCAGCGGGAGGGCCTGGTAAATGAGCAGTTCTTC.

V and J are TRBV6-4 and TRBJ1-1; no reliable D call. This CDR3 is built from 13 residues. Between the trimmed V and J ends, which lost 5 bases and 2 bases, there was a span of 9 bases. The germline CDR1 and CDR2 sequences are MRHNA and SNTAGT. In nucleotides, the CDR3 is TGTGCCAGCAGTCTCTTTTACAACACTGAAGCTTTCTTT. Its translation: CASSLFYNTEAFF.

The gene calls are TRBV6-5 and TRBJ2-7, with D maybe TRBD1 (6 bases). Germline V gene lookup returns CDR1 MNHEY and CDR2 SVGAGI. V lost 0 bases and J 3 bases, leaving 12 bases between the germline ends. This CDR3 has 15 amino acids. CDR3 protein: CASSYSSQGIYEQYF. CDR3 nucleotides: TGTGCCAGCAGTTACTCGTCACAGGGTATCTACGAGCAGTACTTC.

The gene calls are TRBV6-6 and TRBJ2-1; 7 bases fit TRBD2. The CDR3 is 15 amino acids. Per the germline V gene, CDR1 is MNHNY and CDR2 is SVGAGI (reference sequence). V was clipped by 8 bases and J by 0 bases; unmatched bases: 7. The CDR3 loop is CASRSGGYSYNEQFF. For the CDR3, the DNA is TGTGCCAGCCGATCCGGGGGGTACTCCTACAATGAGCAGTTCTTC.

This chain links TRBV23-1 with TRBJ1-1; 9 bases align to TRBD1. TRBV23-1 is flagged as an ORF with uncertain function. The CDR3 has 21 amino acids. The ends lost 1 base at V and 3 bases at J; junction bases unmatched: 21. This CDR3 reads CASSQYNDSGGQGRVDTEAFF. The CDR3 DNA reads TGCGCCAGCAGTCAATATAATGATTCGGGAGGACAGGGGCGGGTTGACACTGAAGCTTTCTTT.

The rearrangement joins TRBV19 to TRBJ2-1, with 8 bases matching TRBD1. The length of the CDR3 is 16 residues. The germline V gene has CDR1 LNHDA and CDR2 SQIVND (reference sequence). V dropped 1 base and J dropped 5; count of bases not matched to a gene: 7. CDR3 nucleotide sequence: TGTGCCAGTAGTATAGGCGGACAGGGAATCCACAATGAGCAGTTCTTC. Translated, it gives CASSIGGQGIHNEQFF.